This T cell receptor beta chain was obtained from a study of STAT5B mutations in CD4+ large granular lymphocyte leukemia. Study-wide results and caveats: Higher CD4+ than CD8+ T-LGLL clonality might reflect small sample size.

Concerning this clone: The antigen is undetermined.

Assay used: immunoSEQ multiplex PCR; TCRdb lists only in-frame clones, some missing. The sample includes around 35,000 clones, around nine tenths of them seen just once. The receptor was derived from a human donor in good health. The sequenced material came from CD4+ T cells from blood buffy coats.

The CDR3: CASSISLFKNIQYF. CDR3 bases: TGTGCCAGTAGTATATCACTCTTCAAAAACATTCAGTACTTC. J is TRBJ2-4 and V is TRBV19; D gene unclear. Germline loops: CDR1 LNHDA, CDR2 SQIVND (reference sequence). Trimming took off 2 bases at V and 3 bases at J, with 8 bases between the two ends. CDR3 size: 14 residues.